These 4 T cell receptor beta chains came from one sample sequenced in a study of T cells in Graves' hyperthyroidism and ophthalmopathy. TCR beta CDR3 sequences were amplified from RNA transcripts. The TCR CDR3 first-round RT-PCR relied on the HTBI primer set. TCRdb itself ran the multiplex PCR reads through MiXCR, one entry per CDR3 protein. The sample contains some 620,000 distinct CDR3 sequences, under 20% of which appear only once. The sample taken for sequencing was blood. These receptors all stem from a young woman with Graves' hyperthyroidism.

This clonotype has more than one count but fewer than ten. Here the CDR3 reads CASSPDHNKAFF. DNA of the CDR3: TGTGCCAGCTCACCAGACCACAACAAAGCTTTCTTT. The chain joins TRBV18 to TRBJ1-1; D not certain. Trimming pared 2 bases from V and 9 bases from J, leaving 10 bases between. There are 12 residues in the CDR3. Germline CDR1 is KGHSH and CDR2 is LQKENI.

In this sample, this clonotype turned up many times. V is TRBV20-1 and J is TRBJ2-7; the match to TRBD2 covers 11 bases. Germline V CDR1 and CDR2: DFQATT, SNEGSKA (reference sequence). The CDR3 contains 15 residues. V shed 0 bases and J 6 bases; nucleotides not matched to a gene: 7. CDR3 loop: CSARDLPSGRSEQYF. The CDR3 DNA reads TGCAGTGCTAGAGATCTCCCTAGCGGGAGGTCCGAGCAGTACTTC.

At least ten counts were recorded for this clonotype. The chain links TRBV12-3 or TRBV12-4 to TRBJ2-2, with 9 nucleotides matching TRBD1. V dropped 7 bases and J dropped 4; count of bases not matched to a gene: 4. The CDR3 sequence is 14 residues long. The CDR3 loop is CASTWDRVTGELFF. CDR3 coding DNA: TGTGCCAGCACCTGGGACAGGGTCACCGGGGAGCTGTTTTTT.

This clonotype came up a few times. The chain is built from TRBV13 and TRBJ2-7, with D hard to call. Trimming pared 0 bases from V and 6 bases from J, leaving 12 bases between. This CDR3 region has 14 residues. Germline V gene lookup returns CDR1 PRHDT and CDR2 FYEKMQ (reference sequence). Written as DNA, the CDR3 is TGTGCCAGCAGCTTAGGAGGATTGGAGCGCGAGCAGTACTTC. This gives the protein CASSLGGLEREQYF. Combining the CDR3 with reference TRBV13 and TRBJ2-7 gives the whole variable domain AAGVIQSPRHLIKEKRETATLKCYPIPRHDTVYWYQQGPGQDPQFLISFYEKMQSDKGSIPDRFSAQQFSDYHSELNMSSLELGDSALYFCASSLGGLEREQYFGPGTRLTVT.